This T cell receptor beta chain came from a study of blood T cells in healthy people across ages. Overall study findings and caveats: Aged donors had fewer naive CD4+ cells and lower diversity than long-lived donors.

There were healthy Caucasian individuals from Russia, aged roughly 6 to 90, serving as donors. Combining a sample-barcoded 5' primer with a J-beta primer mix, a second PCR ran for roughly 7 to 12 cycles. Every sample gave at least 2.5 million paired-end reads containing CDR3. TCRdb analysed the 5' RACE reads with MiXCR anew, one entry per CDR3 protein. The sample consists of roughly 900,000 distinct CDR3 sequences, 25% to 30% of them appearing once. Germline V gene data show CDR1 as MNHEY and CDR2 as SVGEGT. This CDR3 comprises 16 residues. V shed 6 bases, J shed 2 bases, and the junction held 7 bases outside the gene matches. This clonotype was picked up many times. Its cognate antigen is unknown.

The sample taken for sequencing was blood. The rearrangement uses TRBV6-2 or TRBV6-3 and TRBJ2-1, with TRBD2 identical over 10 bases. The TCR was taken from a woman of 80 years or more in good health. The CDR3 DNA is TGTGCCAGCAGGCCGCGTACTAGCGGGGCCTACAATGAGCAGTTCTTC. This sequence encodes CASRPRTSGAYNEQFF.